Shown below are 6 T cell receptor beta chains from a single sample sequenced in a study of patients and donors after allogeneic stem cell transplantation. TCRdb analysed the RT-PCR reads with MiXCR anew, one entry per CDR3 protein. The sample has roughly 940,000 distinct CDR3 sequences, about a sixth seen once. Sample: blood, either unsorted or a sorted T cell fraction (not recorded which). Receptor source: a human donor who was either an allogeneic HSCT recipient or a stem cell or donor lymphocyte infusion donor (not recorded which). It is not recorded whose cells these are; they may come from a transplant donor.

The rearrangement uses TRBV2 and TRBJ2-1; the D gene is possibly TRBD2 (5 bases). CDR1 and CDR2 (germline): SNHLY, FYNNEI. V was shortened by 10 bases and J by 8 bases, with 15 bases between the two germline ends. The CDR3 loop spans 12 amino acids. The CDR3 region is CANAGRPYEQFF. Written as DNA, the CDR3 is TGTGCCAACGCGGGTCGTCCATATGAGCAGTTCTTC.

This clonotype was found a few times. CDR3 nucleotides: TGTGCCACCAGGGGGGACAGGGCCTACAATGAGCAGTTCTTC. Protein product: CATRGDRAYNEQFF. The chain carries TRBV15 and TRBJ2-1; 9 bases line up with TRBD1. V gave up 6 bases and J gave up 2 bases; unmatched junction bases: 2. The CDR3 covers 14 residues. Germline V gives CDR1 LNHNV, CDR2 YYDKDF (reference sequence).

This clonotype was counted a few times. This chain links TRBV27 with TRBJ2-1, with D perhaps matching TRBD2 (6 bases). Trimming took off 6 bases at V and 7 bases at J, with 19 bases between the two ends. The CDR3 is 15 amino acids. In germline, CDR1 is MNHEY, CDR2 SMNVEV (reference sequence). DNA for the CDR3: TGTGCCAGCAGCCGCCGGAGGGCCTTTGGGAATGAGCAGTTCTTC. Its protein is CASSRRRAFGNEQFF.

This sequence joins TRBV27 and TRBJ2-5; 10 bases agree with TRBD2. The germline V gene encodes CDR1 MNHEY and CDR2 SMNVEV (reference sequence). The CDR3 length is 16 residues. V lost 3 bases, J lost 2 bases, and 6 bases stayed unmatched. The CDR3 region is CASSFEAGGRQETQYF. The CDR3 coding sequence is TGTGCCAGCAGTTTCGAAGCGGGGGGGCGACAAGAGACCCAGTACTTC.

This clonotype was seen a handful of times. This chain joins TRBV24-1 and TRBJ2-5; perhaps TRBD2 as D (6 bases). This CDR3 contains 15 residues. Germline V gene lookup returns CDR1 KGHDR and CDR2 SFDVKD. V gave up 1 base and J gave up 4 bases, with 12 bases separating them. CDR3 DNA: TGTGCCACCAGTGATTTCGGCAGGAGGGGAGAGACCCAGTACTTC. It codes for CATSDFGRRGETQYF.

This chain links TRBV29-1 with TRBJ1-5, with a weak D call TRBD1 (5 bases). The CDR3 extends over 15 amino acids. Germline-derived CDR1 and CDR2 are SQVTM and ANQGSEA. V lost 3 bases, J lost 3 bases, and 15 bases lay in between. CDR3 region: CSVDSGSGPNQPQHF. CDR3 DNA sequence: TGCAGCGTTGATAGCGGGTCAGGGCCCAATCAGCCCCAGCATTTT.